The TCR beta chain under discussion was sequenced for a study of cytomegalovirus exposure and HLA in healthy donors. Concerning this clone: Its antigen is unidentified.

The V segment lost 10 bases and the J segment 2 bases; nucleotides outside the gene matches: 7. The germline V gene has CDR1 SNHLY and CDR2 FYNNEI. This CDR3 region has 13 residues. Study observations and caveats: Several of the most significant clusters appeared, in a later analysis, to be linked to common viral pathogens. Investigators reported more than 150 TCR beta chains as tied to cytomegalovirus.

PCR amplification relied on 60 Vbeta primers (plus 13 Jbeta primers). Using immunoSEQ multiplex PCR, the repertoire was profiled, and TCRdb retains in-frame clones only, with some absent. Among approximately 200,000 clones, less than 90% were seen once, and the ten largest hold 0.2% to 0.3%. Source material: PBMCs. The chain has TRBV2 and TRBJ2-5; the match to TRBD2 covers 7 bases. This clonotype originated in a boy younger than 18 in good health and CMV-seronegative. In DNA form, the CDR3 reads TGTGCCACCGGGGGGTGGGGGCAAGAGACCCAGTACTTC. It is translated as CATGGWGQETQYF.